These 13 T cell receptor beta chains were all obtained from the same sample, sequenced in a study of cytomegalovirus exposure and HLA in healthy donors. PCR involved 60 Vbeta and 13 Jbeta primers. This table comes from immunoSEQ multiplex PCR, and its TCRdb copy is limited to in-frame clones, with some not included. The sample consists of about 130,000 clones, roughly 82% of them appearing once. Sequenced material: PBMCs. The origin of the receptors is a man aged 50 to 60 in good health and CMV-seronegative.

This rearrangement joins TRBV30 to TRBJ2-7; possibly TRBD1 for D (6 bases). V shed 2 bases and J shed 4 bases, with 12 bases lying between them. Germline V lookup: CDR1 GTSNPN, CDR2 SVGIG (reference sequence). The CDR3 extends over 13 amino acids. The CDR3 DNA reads TGTGCCTGGAGTCCGGGGCAGGGGTACGAGCAGTACTTC. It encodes CAWSPGQGYEQYF.

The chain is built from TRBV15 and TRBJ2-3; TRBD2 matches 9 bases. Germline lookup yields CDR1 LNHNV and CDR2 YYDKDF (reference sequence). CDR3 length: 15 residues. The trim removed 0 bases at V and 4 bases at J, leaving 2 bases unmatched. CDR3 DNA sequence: TGTGCCACCAGCAGAGAGCGGGGGGGATCAGATACGCAGTATTTT. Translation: CATSRERGGSDTQYF.

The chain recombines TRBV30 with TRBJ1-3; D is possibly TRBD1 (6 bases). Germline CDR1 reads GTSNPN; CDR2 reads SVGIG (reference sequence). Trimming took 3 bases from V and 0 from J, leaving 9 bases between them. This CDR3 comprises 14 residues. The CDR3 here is CAWRNRVSGNTIYF. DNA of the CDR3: TGTGCCTGGAGAAACAGGGTCTCTGGAAACACCATATATTTT.

CDR3 nucleotide sequence: TGTGCCAGCAGCTTAACAGGGTGGCAAAACATTCAGTACTTC. Protein sequence: CASSLTGWQNIQYF. The V gene is TRBV7-2, the J gene TRBJ2-4; possible D gene TRBD1, 6 bases. The CDR3 consists of 14 residues. The V end was cut by 2 bases, the J end by 5 bases, with 10 bases between. CDR1 SGHTA and CDR2 FQGNSA come from the germline V gene. The full variable domain, completed using reference TRBV7-2 and TRBJ2-4, is GAGVSQSPSNKVTEKGKDVELRCDPISGHTALYWYRQSLGQGLEFLIYFQGNSAPDKSGLPSDRFSAERTGGSVSTLTIQRTQQEDSAVYLCASSLTGWQNIQYFGAGTRLSVL.

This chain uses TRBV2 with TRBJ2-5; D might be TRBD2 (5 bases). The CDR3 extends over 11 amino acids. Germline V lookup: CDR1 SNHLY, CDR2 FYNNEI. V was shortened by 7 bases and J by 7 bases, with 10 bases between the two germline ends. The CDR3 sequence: CASNSEGTQYF. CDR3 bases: TGTGCCAGCAACTCTGAGGGGACCCAGTACTTC.

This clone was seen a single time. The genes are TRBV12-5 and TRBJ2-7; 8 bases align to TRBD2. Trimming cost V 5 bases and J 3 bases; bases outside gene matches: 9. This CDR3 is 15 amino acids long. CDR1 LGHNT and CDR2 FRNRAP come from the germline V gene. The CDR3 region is CASGTDRGTSYEQYF. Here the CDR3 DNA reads TGTGCTAGTGGTACGGACCGGGGGACTAGCTACGAGCAGTACTTC.

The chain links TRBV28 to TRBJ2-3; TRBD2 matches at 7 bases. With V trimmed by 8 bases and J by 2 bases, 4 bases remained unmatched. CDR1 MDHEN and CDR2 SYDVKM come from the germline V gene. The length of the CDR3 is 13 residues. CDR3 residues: CASLTSHTDTQYF. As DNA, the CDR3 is TGTGCCAGCCTGACTAGCCACACAGATACGCAGTATTTT.

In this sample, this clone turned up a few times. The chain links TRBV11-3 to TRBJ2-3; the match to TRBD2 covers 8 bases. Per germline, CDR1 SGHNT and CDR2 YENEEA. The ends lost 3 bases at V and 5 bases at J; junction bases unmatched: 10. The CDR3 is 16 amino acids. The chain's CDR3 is CASSFGVGGAQDTQYF. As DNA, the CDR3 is TGTGCCAGCAGCTTCGGGGTCGGGGGGGCCCAAGATACGCAGTATTTT.

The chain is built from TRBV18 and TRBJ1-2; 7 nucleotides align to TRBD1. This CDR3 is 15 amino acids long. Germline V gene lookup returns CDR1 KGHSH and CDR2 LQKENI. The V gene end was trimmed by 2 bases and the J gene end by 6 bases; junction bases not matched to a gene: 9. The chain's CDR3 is CASSPTGAYSDGYTF. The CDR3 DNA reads TGTGCCAGCTCACCAACAGGGGCCTATTCTGATGGCTACACCTTC.

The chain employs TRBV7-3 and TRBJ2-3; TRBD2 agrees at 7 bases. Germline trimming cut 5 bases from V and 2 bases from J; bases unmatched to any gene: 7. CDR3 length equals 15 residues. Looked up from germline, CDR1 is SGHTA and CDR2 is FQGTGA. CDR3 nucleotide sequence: TGTGCCAGCAGCCTCAGCGGGGAGCTCACAGATACGCAGTATTTT. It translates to CASSLSGELTDTQYF.

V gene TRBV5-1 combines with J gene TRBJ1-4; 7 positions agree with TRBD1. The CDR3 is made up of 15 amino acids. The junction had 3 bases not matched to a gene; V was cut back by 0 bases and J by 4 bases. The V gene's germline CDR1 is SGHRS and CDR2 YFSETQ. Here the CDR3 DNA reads TGCGCCAGCAGCTTGGGTGGGACAGATAATGAAAAACTGTTTTTT. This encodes CASSLGGTDNEKLFF.

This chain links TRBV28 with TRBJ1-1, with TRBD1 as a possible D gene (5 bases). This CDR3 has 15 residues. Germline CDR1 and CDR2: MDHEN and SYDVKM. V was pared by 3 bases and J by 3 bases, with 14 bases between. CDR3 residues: CASSFWGTSYTEAFF. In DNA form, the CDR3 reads TGTGCCAGCAGTTTTTGGGGCACTTCGTACACTGAAGCTTTCTTT.

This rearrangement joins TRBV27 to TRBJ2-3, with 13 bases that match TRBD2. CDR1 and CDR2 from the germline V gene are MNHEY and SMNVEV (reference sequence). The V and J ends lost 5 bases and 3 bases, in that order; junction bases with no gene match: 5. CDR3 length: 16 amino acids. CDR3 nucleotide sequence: TGTGCCAGCAGTATCTCGGGACTAGCGGGGACAGATACGCAGTATTTT. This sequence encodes CASSISGLAGTDTQYF.